The rows below give T cell receptor beta chains drawn from one sample of a study of blood T cell repertoires in COVID-19. Profiled with immunoSEQ multiplex PCR; TCRdb holds only in-frame clones, not every one. This table has 65,000 to 80,000 clones, approximately 85% appearing once. Sample: peripheral blood. These receptor sequences come from a human donor in a cohort sampled during active COVID-19. Each CDR3 is given with its conserved first and last residue. A D gene is named only where the DNA matches it firmly. Clone size is not always given. Where it is, it says once, few, many or a class for expanded clones.

V gene,D gene,CDR3 length,J gene,clone size,CDR3 protein,CDR3 DNA
TRBV20-1,NA,15,TRBJ2-7,NA,CSASHYGSVSYEQYF,TGCAGTGCTAGTCACTACGGCAGCGTCTCCTACGAGCAGTACTTC
TRBV6-2/TRBV6-3,NA,11,TRBJ2-5,NA,CASSYRETQYF,TGTGCCAGCAGTTACCGGGAGACCCAGTACTTC
TRBV7-8,NA,14,TRBJ2-2,NA,CASSLNRGTGELFF,TGTGCCAGCAGCTTGAATCGGGGGACCGGGGAGCTGTTTTTT
TRBV7-9,TRBD1,14,TRBJ1-2,few,CASSPGGGNYGYTF,TGTGCCAGCAGCCCAGGGGGTGGAAACTATGGCTACACCTTC
TRBV5-4,TRBD1,13,TRBJ1-5,NA,CASSTGAGGPQHF,TGTGCCAGCAGCACAGGGGCAGGAGGGCCCCAGCATTTT
TRBV9,NA,15,TRBJ2-1,NA,CASSVGRGRHNEQFF,TGTGCCAGCAGCGTAGGGCGGGGGCGTCACAATGAGCAGTTCTTC
TRBV5-1,TRBD1,14,TRBJ2-1,NA,CASSLVGQGLEQFF,TGCGCCAGCAGCTTGGTTGGACAGGGGTTAGAGCAGTTCTTC
TRBV6-5,NA,15,TRBJ1-1,NA,CASSSGGLGNTEAFF,TGTGCCAGCAGTAGCGGGGGGCTCGGGAACACTGAAGCTTTCTTT
TRBV7-2,NA,15,TRBJ2-1,NA,CASSFRGGWGNEQFF,TGTGCCAGCAGCTTTAGGGGGGGTTGGGGAAATGAGCAGTTCTTC
TRBV7-9,TRBD1,14,TRBJ1-1,few,CASSLQGGYSEAFF,TGTGCCAGCAGCCTACAGGGGGGATACTCTGAAGCTTTCTTT
TRBV9,NA,15,TRBJ2-5,NA,CASSVEWGPGETQYF,TGTGCCAGCAGCGTAGAATGGGGGCCCGGAGAGACCCAGTACTTC
TRBV2,NA,15,TRBJ2-7,NA,CASRYRDRSTYEQYF,TGTGCCAGCAGGTACAGGGACCGGTCAACCTACGAGCAGTACTTC
TRBV3-1/TRBV3-2,TRBD1,15,TRBJ1-2,few,CASSQVDRVGYGYTF,TGTGCCAGCAGCCAAGTTGACAGGGTGGGCTATGGCTACACCTTC